This T cell receptor beta chain came from a study of T cells in localized non-small cell lung cancer. About this clone: Its target is unknown.

Study observations and caveats: Uninvolved adjacent lung showed higher T cell clonality than tumor.

Data came from immunoSEQ multiplex PCR; TCRdb stores just in-frame clones and leaves some out. The data contain under 50,000 clones, approximately 81% of them singletons. The source is a man aged 40-75 years with stage III lung adenocarcinoma. Sequenced material: peripheral blood mononuclear cells, taken before any cancer treatment.

Here the CDR3 reads CASIRADGEKLFF. CDR3 nucleotides: TGTGCCAGTATAAGGGCCGATGGTGAAAAACTGTTTTTT. The chain has TRBV19 and TRBJ1-4; no firm D call. Germline assignment: CDR1 LNHDA and CDR2 SQIVND (reference sequence). V lost 7 bases and J lost 7, with 13 bases in between. The CDR3 sequence is 13 residues long.